This TCR beta chain came from a study of radiotherapy plus CTLA-4 blockade in lung cancer. V was clipped by 2 bases and J by 1 base, with 9 bases between them. The germline gives CDR1 SGHRS, CDR2 YFSETQ. The CDR3 contains 14 residues. Sequencing was performed with immunoSEQ multiplex PCR; in TCRdb, only in-frame clones are kept and a portion is missing. The sample lists some 30,000 clones; 81% were seen once. The receptor was derived from a human donor with non-small cell lung cancer that progressed on radiotherapy plus ipilimumab. This rearrangement joins TRBV5-1 to TRBJ2-5; tentative D call: TRBD1 (6 bases). The starting material was peripheral blood, obtained from a patient treated with radiotherapy plus ipilimumab. DNA for the CDR3: TGCGCCAGCAGCTTACAGGGAACCCAAGAGACCCAGTACTTC. This translates into CASSLQGTQETQYF.